A selection of T cell receptor beta chains follows, all from one sample in a study of spatial heterogeneity in lung cancer. TCRdb reprocessed the 5' RACE reads with MiXCR, giving one entry per CDR3 protein. This sample has about 52,000 distinct CDR3 sequences; less than 8.5% occur once, and the top ten carry 2.9%. The source was PBMCs, collected at surgery. The receptors were sampled from a female donor with early-stage non-small cell lung cancer. Both conserved end residues are part of each CDR3. The D gene is left open where the match is weak. Size tells how often a clone was seen (once, few, many) or the class of an expanded clone, and some rows leave it out.

D,J,V,size,CDR3,DNA
TRBD1,TRBJ2-1,TRBV5-5,.,CASSLAMRQGNEQFF,TGTGCCAGCAGCTTGGCCATGAGACAGGGCAATGAGCAGTTCTTC
.,TRBJ1-5,TRBV18,many,CASSSRRREGQPQHF,TGTGCCAGCTCATCCCGGCGGAGGGAAGGTCAGCCCCAGCATTTT
TRBD1,TRBJ2-5,TRBV29-1,many,CSVRRTGGQETQYF,TGCAGCGTTCGCCGGACAGGGGGACAAGAGACCCAGTACTTC
.,TRBJ2-2,TRBV28,many,CASIGQKESTGELFF,TGTGCCAGCATTGGACAAAAAGAGAGCACCGGGGAGCTGTTTTTT
.,TRBJ2-7,TRBV6-5,many,CASSYGAGWTYEQYF,TGTGCCAGCAGTTACGGCGCAGGGTGGACCTACGAGCAGTACTTC
.,TRBJ2-5,TRBV5-4,.,CASSLRQPDTQYF,TGTGCCAGCAGCTTGAGACAGCCAGATACCCAGTACTTC
.,TRBJ2-1,TRBV6-5,.,CASSYFAGDNNEQFF,TGTGCCAGCAGTTACTTTGCAGGGGATAACAATGAGCAGTTCTTC
.,TRBJ2-4,TRBV20-1,many,CSASTSSQGRNIQYF,TGCAGTGCTAGTACGTCCTCGCAAGGGAGAAACATTCAGTACTTC
TRBD2,TRBJ2-5,TRBV7-2,.,CASKIAGARETQYF,TGTGCCAGCAAAATAGCGGGGGCACGGGAGACCCAGTACTTC
.,TRBJ1-2,TRBV29-1,many,CSVHDGRNYGYTF,TGCAGCGTTCATGACGGACGCAACTATGGCTACACCTTC
.,TRBJ1-6,TRBV28,few,CASSPGRINSPLHF,TGTGCCAGCAGTCCCGGACGGATTAATTCACCCCTCCACTTT
TRBD1,TRBJ1-6,TRBV4-2,many,CASSQDPLGQVLNSPLHF,TGTGCCAGCAGCCAAGATCCCCTGGGACAGGTTCTTAATTCACCCCTCCACTTT
.,TRBJ1-1,TRBV11-2,many,CASSRDRNTEAFF,TGTGCCAGCAGCCGCGACAGGAACACTGAAGCTTTCTTT
TRBD2,TRBJ2-7,TRBV4-2,few,CASSQDRVSGGALGYEQYF,TGTGCCAGCAGCCAAGATCGTGTTAGCGGGGGGGCCCTCGGTTACGAGCAGTACTTC
.,TRBJ2-5,TRBV7-2,many,CASSFMGARWQETQYF,TGTGCCAGCAGCTTTATGGGGGCGAGGTGGCAAGAGACCCAGTACTTC
TRBD1,TRBJ2-5,TRBV18,.,CASSQDRGRSGETQYF,TGTGCCAGCTCACAGGACAGGGGGCGAAGCGGAGAGACCCAGTACTTC
.,TRBJ2-2,TRBV7-9,few,CASAFREGELFF,TGTGCCAGCGCTTTCCGGGAGGGGGAGCTGTTTTTT
.,TRBJ1-2,TRBV3-1,many,CATSKRTEGSHAF,TGTGCCACCTCGAAAAGGACTGAAGGATCACACGCCTTC
.,TRBJ1-1,TRBV7-6,many,CASSFPNRITEAFF,TGTGCCAGCAGCTTTCCGAACAGGATAACTGAAGCTTTCTTT
.,TRBJ1-1,TRBV27,few,CASSLSIVLMNTEAFF,TGTGCCAGCAGTTTATCGATAGTACTCATGAACACTGAAGCTTTCTTT
.,TRBJ2-7,TRBV12-3/TRBV12-4,many,CASSLSRDRSYEQYF,TGTGCCAGCAGTTTATCCCGGGACCGCTCCTACGAGCAGTACTTC
.,TRBJ1-2,TRBV20-1,many,CSARPGQHYGYTF,TGCAGTGCTAGACCGGGGCAACACTATGGCTACACCTTC
.,TRBJ2-5,TRBV12-3/TRBV12-4,few,CASSTDGWTQYF,TGTGCCAGCAGCACCGACGGGTGGACCCAGTACTTC
.,TRBJ1-4,TRBV4-3,many,CASSQDYSEKLFF,TGCGCCAGCAGCCAAGATTATAGCGAAAAACTGTTTTTT
.,TRBJ2-7,TRBV9,many,CASSVGNSYYEQYF,TGTGCCAGCAGCGTAGGGAACTCCTACTACGAGCAGTACTTC
.,TRBJ1-2,TRBV4-2,many,CASPKELWIFDGYTF,TGTGCCAGCCCCAAAGAGCTTTGGATTTTTGATGGCTACACCTTC
.,TRBJ1-1,TRBV5-6,many,CASSASRGTEAFF,TGTGCCAGCAGCGCATCGAGGGGCACTGAAGCTTTCTTT
TRBD1,TRBJ1-1,TRBV7-6,few,CASSLEGANTEAFF,TGTGCCAGCAGCTTGGAGGGGGCGAACACTGAAGCTTTCTTT
TRBD1,TRBJ2-3,TRBV7-9,.,CASSNRDRGTDTQYF,TGTGCCAGCAGCAACCGGGACAGGGGCACAGATACGCAGTATTTT
.,TRBJ2-7,TRBV18,many,CASSPPPRGLPYEQYF,TGTGCCAGCTCACCACCTCCGCGGGGGCTACCGTACGAGCAGTACTTC
.,TRBJ1-1,TRBV5-1,.,CASSSRTENTEAFF,TGCGCCAGCAGCTCGCGGACAGAGAACACTGAAGCTTTCTTT
.,TRBJ1-2,TRBV6-1,many,CASSFKQEIYGYTF,TGTGCCAGCAGTTTCAAACAGGAGATCTATGGCTACACCTTC
.,TRBJ2-7,TRBV12-3/TRBV12-4,many,CASSTVYYEQYF,TGTGCCAGCAGTACAGTGTACTACGAGCAGTACTTC
.,TRBJ1-1,TRBV4-2,.,CASSQELVRGSWAFF,TGTGCCAGCAGCCAAGAGTTAGTCAGGGGAAGTTGGGCTTTCTTT
.,TRBJ2-1,TRBV11-1,many,CASSSRGEQFF,TGTGCCAGCAGCTCGAGAGGTGAGCAGTTCTTC
.,TRBJ2-7,TRBV11-2,many,CASSLDRAPNEQYF,TGTGCCAGCAGCTTAGACAGGGCCCCCAACGAGCAGTACTTC
TRBD1,TRBJ1-2,TRBV6-5,many,CASSLGQGDGYTF,TGTGCCAGCAGTTTGGGACAGGGGGATGGCTACACCTTC
TRBD2,TRBJ2-5,TRBV20-1,many,CSARDHTGTSGGARMETQYF,TGCAGTGCTAGAGACCATACCGGGACTAGCGGGGGGGCGAGGATGGAGACCCAGTACTTC
.,TRBJ2-5,TRBV7-8,few,CASRRRDGSQETQYF,TGTGCCAGCAGGAGACGGGACGGATCCCAAGAGACCCAGTACTTC
.,TRBJ2-3,TRBV7-2,many,CASSLVGRADTQYF,TGTGCCAGCAGCTTAGTTGGTAGGGCAGATACGCAGTATTTT
.,TRBJ2-1,TRBV2,many,CATGRGPNEQFF,TGTGCCACTGGACGGGGGCCCAATGAGCAGTTCTTC
.,TRBJ1-2,TRBV28,.,CASSLGVGGYTF,TGTGCCAGCAGTTTAGGGGTCGGTGGCTACACCTTC
.,TRBJ2-5,TRBV6-2/TRBV6-3,many,CASSYAQTQYF,TGTGCCAGCAGTTACGCGCAGACCCAGTACTTC
TRBD2,TRBJ2-7,TRBV11-1,few,CASSPREGIAYEQYF,TGTGCCAGCAGCCCAAGGGAGGGGATTGCCTACGAGCAGTACTTC
TRBD1,TRBJ2-2,TRBV2,.,CASTRDRASTGELFF,TGTGCCAGCACCCGGGACAGGGCGTCGACCGGGGAGCTGTTTTTT